This TCR beta chain was recovered during a study of T cell repertoires in cytomegalovirus infection. About the research overall: Indications came from public TCR beta signatures; they pointed to CMV infection and to a matching HLA type.

This clonotype was picked up a small number of times. V shed 5 bases and J shed 7 bases, with 17 bases lying between them. CDR1 and CDR2 from the germline V gene are MNHEY and SMNVEV (reference sequence). CDR3 size: 14 residues. MiXCR, run by TCRdb on the reads, gives a single entry per CDR3 protein. This sample has about 300,000 distinct CDR3 sequences, with 8% to 10% found just once. Sample: PBMCs. The J gene is TRBJ2-5, the V gene TRBV27, with D possibly TRBD1 on 6 matching bases. This clonotype was obtained from a human donor in good health (CMV status not recorded). Some clones in this sample may be carry-over from other donors' samples. This CDR3 reads CASSHRDTPGTQYF. CDR3 in DNA: TGTGCCAGCAGTCACCGGGACACACCAGGGACCCAGTACTTC.